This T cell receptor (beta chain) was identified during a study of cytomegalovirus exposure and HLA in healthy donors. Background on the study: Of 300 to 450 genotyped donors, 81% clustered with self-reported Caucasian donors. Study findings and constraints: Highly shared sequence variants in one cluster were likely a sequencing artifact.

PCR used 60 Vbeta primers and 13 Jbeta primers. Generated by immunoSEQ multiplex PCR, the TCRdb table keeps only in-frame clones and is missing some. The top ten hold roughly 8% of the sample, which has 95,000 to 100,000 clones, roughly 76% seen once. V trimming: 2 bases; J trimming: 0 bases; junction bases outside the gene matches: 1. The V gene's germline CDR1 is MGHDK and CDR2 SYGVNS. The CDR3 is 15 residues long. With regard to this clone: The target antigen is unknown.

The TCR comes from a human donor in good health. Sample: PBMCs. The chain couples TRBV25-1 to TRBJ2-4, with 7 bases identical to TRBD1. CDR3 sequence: CASSEGTVAKNIQYF. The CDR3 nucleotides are TGTGCCAGCAGTGAAGGGACAGTAGCCAAAAACATTCAGTACTTC. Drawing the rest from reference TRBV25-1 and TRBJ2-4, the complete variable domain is EADIYQTPRYLVIGTGKKITLECSQTMGHDKMYWYQQDPGMELHLIHYSYGVNSTEKGDLSSESTVSRIRTEHFPLTLESARPSHTSQYLCASSEGTVAKNIQYFGAGTRLSVL.